The 26 T cell receptor beta chains below were found in one sample sequenced in a study of T cells in women clearing cervical HPV infection. Only in-frame clones appear in the TCRdb table, and some are missing; sequencing was by immunoSEQ multiplex PCR. Its table lists 35,000 to 45,000 clones. Sequenced input: blood buffy coat. The receptor source for this set is a woman aged 18 to 69 with a cervical HPV16 infection that either progressed to CIN3+ or cleared (not recorded which).

Details on this clone: The CDR3 extends 3 residues past the end of the read, so its final part is completed from the germline J gene. The genes are TRBV7-3 and TRBJ1-2; D remains unclear. This CDR3 is built from 11 residues. Per the germline V gene, CDR1 is SGHTA and CDR2 is FQGTGA. The chain's CDR3 is CASSPLQEYTF. The sequenced CDR3 bases are TGTGCCAGCAGCCCCCTCCAGGAA.

Remarks on this clone: The read halts 3 residues ahead of the CDR3 end, with the missing end drawn from the germline J gene. The V gene is TRBV20-1, the J gene TRBJ1-6; D is unresolved. Trimming left V 0 bases short and J 4 bases short, with 13 bases between. The CDR3 loop spans 16 amino acids. Germline loops: CDR1 DFQATT, CDR2 SNEGSKA (reference sequence). CDR3: CSARDSVQTYNSPLHF. The sequenced CDR3 bases are TGCAGTGCTAGAGATTCCGTACAGACATATAATTCACCC.

As to this clone: The sequenced fragment ends 3 residues before the CDR3 boundary, so the rest is inferred from the germline J gene. The chain uses TRBV7-2 and TRBJ1-3; a possible D gene is TRBD1 (5 bases). Trimming took off 2 bases at V and 4 bases at J, with 12 bases between the two ends. There are 15 residues in the CDR3. Germline-derived CDR1 and CDR2 are SGHTA and FQGNSA. The CDR3 reads CASSLQPGGGNTIYF. The DNA read from the CDR3 is TGTGCCAGCAGCTTACAGCCCGGGGGAGGAAACACC.

A remark on this clone: The read terminates 3 residues ahead of where the CDR3 ends, so the germline J gene completes it. The chain is built from TRBV20-1 and TRBJ2-7; 11 bases match TRBD2. The length of the CDR3 is 15 residues. Trimming took 0 bases from V and 2 from J; bases not matched to a gene: 3. Germline V lookup: CDR1 DFQATT, CDR2 SNEGSKA (reference sequence). The CDR3 DNA, read in part, is TGCAGTGCTAGAGATACGACTAGCGGGACCTACGAG. Translating gives CSARDTTSGTYE. The complete CDR3 protein is CSARDTTSGTYEQYF.

In the case of this clone: The read gets to within 3 residues of the CDR3 end, and the germline J gene fills in the rest. The chain carries TRBV5-1 and TRBJ1-3; a possible D gene is TRBD1 (5 bases). Germline V CDR1 and CDR2: SGHRS, YFSETQ. V was pared by 4 bases and J by 0 bases, with 11 bases between. CDR3 size: 15 residues. The sequenced CDR3 bases are TGCGCCAGCAGCGCACAGAGGGGCTCTGGAAACACC. Its translation is CASSAQRGSGNT. In full, the CDR3 reads CASSAQRGSGNTIYF.

Note on this clone: The DNA ends 3 residues before the CDR3 does, and the rest of the CDR3 is filled in from the germline J gene. This chain links TRBV10-1 with TRBJ2-1, with no clear D. The germline gives CDR1 WNHNN, CDR2 SYGVQD (reference sequence). The length of the CDR3 is 15 residues. Between the trimmed V and J ends, which lost 2 bases and 0 bases, there was a span of 8 bases. The CDR3 protein is CASSEKLSSYNEQFF. Incomplete CDR3 DNA: TGCGCCAGCAGTGAGAAGCTTAGCTCCTACAATGAG.

Comment on this clone: Sequencing ends 3 residues short of the CDR3 end; the germline J gene provides the rest. This chain joins TRBV7-6 and TRBJ1-5, with D uncertain. V was trimmed by 1 base and J by 0 bases, leaving 4 bases between them. This CDR3 is 14 amino acids long. Per the germline V gene, CDR1 is SGHVS and CDR2 is FNYEAQ. Here the CDR3 reads CASSLEGSNQPQHF. The CDR3 DNA, read in part, is TGTGCCAGCAGCTTAGAGGGTAGCAATCAGCCC.

Worth noting for this clone: The read terminates 3 residues before the CDR3 end, so the remaining end is supplied by the germline J gene. The chain employs TRBV6-2 or TRBV6-3 and TRBJ2-1; TRBD2 is a possible D gene (6 bases). V lost 8 bases and J 1 base, leaving 12 bases between the germline ends. There are 14 residues in the CDR3. Germline CDR1 and CDR2: MNHEY and SVGEGT. CDR3 protein: CASGYSGSYNEQFF. The covered CDR3 bases are TGTGCCAGCGGCTATAGCGGTTCCTACAATGAG.

As to this clone: The read gets to within 3 residues of the CDR3 end, and the germline J gene fills in the rest. The genes are TRBV28 and TRBJ2-4, with a possible D match to TRBD2 (5 bases). Per the germline V gene, CDR1 is MDHEN and CDR2 is SYDVKM. This CDR3 is built from 14 residues. V lost 6 bases, J lost 0 bases, and 9 bases lay in between. The CDR3 is CASREGVAKNIQYF. CDR3 bases read: TGTGCCAGCAGAGAGGGCGTAGCCAAAAACATT.

For this clone: The CDR3 extends 3 residues past the end of the read, so its final part is completed from the germline J gene. The genes are TRBV5-1 and TRBJ2-1; TRBD2 agrees at 10 bases. This CDR3 is 16 amino acids long. V lost 0 bases, J lost 7 bases, and 7 bases stayed unmatched. Germline V gene sequence: CDR1 SGHRS, CDR2 YFSETQ. The CDR3 region is CASSLGGTSVFNEQFF. The sequenced part of the CDR3 DNA is TGCGCCAGCAGCTTGGGCGGGACTAGCGTGTTTAATGAG.

With regard to this clone: The observed sequence ends 3 residues before the CDR3 terminus, with the missing tail filled in from the germline J gene. This rearrangement joins TRBV6-1 to TRBJ1-2; weak D call: TRBD1 (5 bases). The germline V and J ends were trimmed by 3 bases and 4 bases, with 15 bases remaining between them. This CDR3 is 15 amino acids long. Looked up from germline, CDR1 is MNHNS and CDR2 is SASEGT. The sequenced CDR3 bases are TGTGCCAGCAGTGATCCGGGGGGATCGAGCTATGGC. Residues: CASSDPGGSSYG. The entire CDR3 protein is CASSDPGGSSYGYTF.

In the case of this clone: The read ends 3 residues early relative to the CDR3; the germline J gene fills the gap. V usage is TRBV29-1 and J usage is TRBJ1-6; 9 nucleotides align to TRBD1. Trimming cost V 7 bases and J 10 bases; bases outside gene matches: 11. The CDR3 totals 14 residues. CDR1 is SQVTM, CDR2 ANQGSEA, per germline. The part of the CDR3 DNA that was read is TGCAGCGCCGCGACCGGGACAGGGAGCTCACCC. Amino acids: CSAATGTGSSP. The whole CDR3 reads CSAATGTGSSPLHF.

As concerns this clone: The CDR3 goes on 3 residues after the read ends, and that part is filled in from the germline J gene. V gene TRBV11-2 combines with J gene TRBJ1-2, with D possibly being TRBD1 (6 bases). CDR1 is SGHAT and CDR2 is FQNNGV in the germline V gene. The CDR3 runs to 15 residues. V lost 2 bases to trimming and J lost 4 bases, with 14 bases between them. CDR3 bases read: TGTGCCAGCAGCTTACTCAGGGGAAGTAGCTATGGC. Protein product: CASSLLRGSSYG. The complete CDR3 reads CASSLLRGSSYGYTF.

In the case of this clone: The CDR3 extends 3 residues past the end of the read, so its final part is completed from the germline J gene. The V and J genes are TRBV28 and TRBJ1-1; 9 nucleotides align to TRBD1. The V and J ends lost 3 bases and 3 bases, in that order; junction bases with no gene match: 8. The germline V gene has CDR1 MDHEN and CDR2 SYDVKM. The CDR3 has 16 residues. The DNA read from the CDR3 is TGTGCCAGCAGTTTGAACAGGGGGCTTTTCGACACTGAA. Its protein is CASSLNRGLFDTE. The full CDR3 protein reads CASSLNRGLFDTEAFF.

Worth noting for this clone: The read halts 3 residues ahead of the CDR3 end, with the missing end drawn from the germline J gene. The chain employs TRBV6-1 and TRBJ1-2; D perhaps matches TRBD1 (5 bases). The germline V gene has CDR1 MNHNS and CDR2 SASEGT. With 1 base removed from V and 4 bases from J, the gap between germline ends came to 13 bases. CDR3 length: 15 residues. The CDR3 here is CASSEGRVGSYGYTF. The part of the CDR3 DNA that was read is TGTGCCAGCAGTGAAGGCAGGGTTGGGAGCTATGGC.

For this clone: The read is 3 residues too short to cover the CDR3 end, so that end is filled in from the germline J gene. This rearrangement joins TRBV18 to TRBJ1-1, with D maybe TRBD1 (6 bases). This CDR3 has 13 residues. CDR1 is KGHSH and CDR2 is LQKENI in the germline V gene. The sequenced part of the CDR3 DNA is TGTGCCAGCTCACCAGGAGGGGGTAGGGGG. Its translation: CASSPGGGRG. From start to end, the CDR3 is CASSPGGGRGAFF. Filled out from reference TRBV18 and TRBJ1-1, the complete variable domain reads NAGVMQNPRHLVRRRGQEARLRCSPMKGHSHVYWYRQLPEEGLKFMVYLQKENIIDESGMPKERFSAEFPKEGPSILRIQQVVRGDSAAYFCASSPGGGRGAFFGQGTRLTVV.

A note on this clone: The read falls 3 residues short of the CDR3 end, and the missing part is taken from the germline J gene. This sequence joins TRBV30 and TRBJ2-3, with D possibly matching TRBD2 (6 bases). The CDR3 is 13 residues long. Germline V gene sequence: CDR1 GTSNPN, CDR2 SVGIG (reference sequence). The part of the CDR3 DNA that was read is TGTGCCTGGAGCGGGGGATCCAATCAGCCG. Amino acids: CAWSGGSNQP. The entire CDR3 is CAWSGGSNQPQYF.

A note on this clone: The CDR3 goes on 3 residues after the read ends, and that part is filled in from the germline J gene. The rearrangement links TRBV11-3 to TRBJ2-3; TRBD2 might be the D (5 bases). This CDR3 comprises 15 residues. Germline V CDR1 and CDR2: SGHNT, YENEEA. Deletions cut 5 bases from V and 4 bases from J, with 16 bases between. The CDR3 DNA, read in part, is TGTGCCAGCAGCCTCAGTTGGAGGCGGGCAGATACG. Translated, it gives CASSLSWRRADT. In full, the CDR3 reads CASSLSWRRADTQYF.

Of note for this clone: The sequenced fragment ends 3 residues before the CDR3 boundary, so the rest is inferred from the germline J gene. The chain uses TRBV2 and TRBJ2-1; 9 bases are a match to TRBD2. This CDR3 is 14 amino acids long. Germline-derived CDR1 and CDR2 are SNHLY and FYNNEI. V shed 3 bases, J shed 7 bases, and the junction held 4 bases outside the gene matches. Partial CDR3 DNA: TGTGCCAGCAGTGATAGCGGGAGAGGGAATGAG. Translation: CASSDSGRGNE. The whole CDR3 sequence reads CASSDSGRGNEQFF.

On this clone: The read halts 3 residues ahead of the CDR3 end, with the missing end drawn from the germline J gene. This chain links TRBV19 with TRBJ2-3; a weak D match, TRBD1 (5 bases). The CDR3 extends over 15 amino acids. Germline CDR1 LNHDA, CDR2 SQIVND (reference sequence). The CDR3 here is CASSIRADSYQPQYF. Incomplete CDR3 DNA: TGTGCCAGTAGTATTAGAGCCGACAGTTATCAGCCG.

With regard to this clone: The CDR3 end falls 3 residues outside the read, so it is completed with the germline J gene. The chain recombines TRBV7-6 with TRBJ2-3; D gene uncertain. Per the germline V gene, CDR1 is SGHVS and CDR2 is FNYEAQ. The V end was cut by 8 bases, the J end by 0 bases, with 12 bases between. This CDR3 is built from 14 residues. The chain's CDR3 is CASRLQSSTDTQYF. CDR3 DNA, as far as it was read: TGTGCCAGCCGACTGCAAAGTAGCACAGATACG. Full variable domain (outside the CDR3, taken from reference TRBV7-6 and TRBJ2-3): GAGVSQSPRYKVTKRGQDVALRCDPISGHVSLYWYRQALGQGPEFLTYFNYEAQQDKSGLPNDRFSAERPEGSISTLTIQRTEQRDSAMYRCASRLQSSTDTQYFGPGTRLTVL.

Note on this clone: Read data end 3 residues before the CDR3 end; the end is taken from the germline J gene. At the DNA level, this CDR3 is encoded by other sequences in the same sample as well. The chain recombines TRBV2 with TRBJ1-3; 8 bases match TRBD1. Looked up from germline, CDR1 is SNHLY and CDR2 is FYNNEI. The CDR3 consists of 13 residues. The trim removed 8 bases at V and 2 bases at J, leaving 2 bases unmatched. CDR3 amino acids: CASFRGPGNTIYF. CDR3 DNA, as far as it was read: TGTGCCAGCTTCAGGGGGCCTGGAAACACC.

A word on this clone: The read halts 3 residues ahead of the CDR3 end, with the missing end drawn from the germline J gene. The J gene is TRBJ2-2, the V gene TRBV2, with a possible D match to TRBD2 (6 bases). This CDR3 spans 13 amino acids. CDR1 is SNHLY and CDR2 is FYNNEI in the germline V gene. Trimming took 2 bases from V and 6 from J, leaving 7 bases between them. The covered CDR3 bases are TGTGCCAGCAGTGAAACGGGGGCCGGGGAG. Protein product: CASSETGAGE. The whole CDR3 region reads CASSETGAGELFF.

Regarding this clone: The read stops 3 residues short of the end of the CDR3; the missing end is completed from the germline J gene. The chain is built from TRBV16 and TRBJ1-2, with TRBD1 matching 8 bases. The CDR3 spans 13 residues. V lost 6 bases to trimming and J lost 2 bases; unmatched junction nucleotides: 2. Germline V lookup: CDR1 KGHSY, CDR2 FQNENV. CDR3 loop: CASRHRGNYGYTF. The covered CDR3 bases are TGTGCCAGCAGGCACAGGGGGAACTATGGC.

The CDR3 region is CASSALAGGGTDTQYF. The CDR3 DNA, read in part, is TGCGCCAGCAGTGCCCTAGCGGGAGGTGGCACAGATACG. The chain couples TRBV10-2 to TRBJ2-3; 11 bases line up with TRBD2. The observed sequence ends 3 residues before the CDR3 terminus, with the missing tail filled in from the germline J gene. V shed 4 bases and J 1 base; nucleotides not matched to a gene: 4. This CDR3 contains 16 residues. Per the germline V gene, CDR1 is WSHSY and CDR2 is SAAADI.

As to this clone: The CDR3 goes on 3 residues after the read ends, and that part is filled in from the germline J gene. The genes are TRBV7-2 and TRBJ1-1; 9 positions agree with TRBD1. Looked up from germline, CDR1 is SGHTA and CDR2 is FQGNSA. This CDR3 has 15 amino acids. With 4 bases clipped from V and 6 bases from J, the junction kept 9 bases outside the gene matches. The sequenced CDR3 bases are TGTGCCAGCAGCTCCGCCGGGACAGGGTACGCTGAA. Amino acid sequence: CASSSAGTGYAE. The complete CDR3 sequence is CASSSAGTGYAEAFF.